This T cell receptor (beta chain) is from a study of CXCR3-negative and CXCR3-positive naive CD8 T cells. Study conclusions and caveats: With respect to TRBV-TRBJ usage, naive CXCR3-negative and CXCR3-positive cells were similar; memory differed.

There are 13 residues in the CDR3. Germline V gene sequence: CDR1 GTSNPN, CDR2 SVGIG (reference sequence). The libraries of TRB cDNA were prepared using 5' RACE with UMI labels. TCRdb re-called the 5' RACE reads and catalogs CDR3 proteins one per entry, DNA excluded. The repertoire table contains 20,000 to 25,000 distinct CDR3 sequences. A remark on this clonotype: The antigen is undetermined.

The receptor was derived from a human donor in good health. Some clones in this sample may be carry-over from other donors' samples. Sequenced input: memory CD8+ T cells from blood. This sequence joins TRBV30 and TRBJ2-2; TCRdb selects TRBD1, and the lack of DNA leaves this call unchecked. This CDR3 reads CAWSVGDSGELFF. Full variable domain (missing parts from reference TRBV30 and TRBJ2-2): SQTIHQWPATLVQPVGSPLSLECTVEGTSNPNLYWYRQAAGRGLQLLFYSVGIGQISSEVPQNLSASRPQDRQFILSSKKLLLSDSGFYLCAWSVGDSGELFFGEGSRLTVL.